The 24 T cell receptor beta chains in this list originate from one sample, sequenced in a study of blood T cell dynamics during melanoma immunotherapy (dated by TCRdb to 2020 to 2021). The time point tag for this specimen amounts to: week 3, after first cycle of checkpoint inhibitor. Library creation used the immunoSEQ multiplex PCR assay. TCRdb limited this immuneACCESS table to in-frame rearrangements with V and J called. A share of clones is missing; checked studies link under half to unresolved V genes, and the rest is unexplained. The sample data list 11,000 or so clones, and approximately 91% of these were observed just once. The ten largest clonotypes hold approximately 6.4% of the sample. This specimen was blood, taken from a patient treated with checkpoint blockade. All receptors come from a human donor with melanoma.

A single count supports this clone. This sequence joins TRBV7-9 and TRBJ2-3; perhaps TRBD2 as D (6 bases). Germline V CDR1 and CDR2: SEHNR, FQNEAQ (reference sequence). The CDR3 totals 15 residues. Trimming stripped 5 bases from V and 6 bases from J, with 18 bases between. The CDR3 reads CASSPQGLRLDTQYF. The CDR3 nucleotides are TGTGCCAGCAGCCCGCAGGGACTTCGTCTCGATACGCAGTATTTT.

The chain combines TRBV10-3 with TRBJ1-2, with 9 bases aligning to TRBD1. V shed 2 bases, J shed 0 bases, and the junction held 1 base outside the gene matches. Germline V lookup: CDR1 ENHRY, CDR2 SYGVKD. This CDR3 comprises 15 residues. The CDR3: CAISEGTGSNYGYTF. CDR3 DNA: TGTGCCATCAGTGAGGGGACAGGGTCTAACTATGGCTACACCTTC.

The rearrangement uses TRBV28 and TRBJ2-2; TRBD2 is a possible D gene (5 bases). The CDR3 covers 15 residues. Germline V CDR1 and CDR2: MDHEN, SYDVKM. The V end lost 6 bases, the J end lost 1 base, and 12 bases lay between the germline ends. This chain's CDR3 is CASSSRAVNTGELFF. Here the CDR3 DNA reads TGTGCCAGCAGCTCCCGAGCGGTGAACACCGGGGAGCTGTTTTTT. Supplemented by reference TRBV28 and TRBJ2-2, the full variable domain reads DVKVTQSSRYLVKRTGEKVFLECVQDMDHENMFWYRQDPGLGLRLIYFSYDVKMKEKGDIPEGYSVSREKKERFSLILESASTNQTSMYLCASSSRAVNTGELFFGEGSRLTVL.

In nucleotides, the CDR3 is TGTGCCAGCAGCTTAGTAATGACAGATACGCAGTATTTT. As protein: CASSLVMTDTQYF. The J gene is TRBJ2-3, the V gene TRBV7-2; D unclear. The CDR3 totals 13 residues. The germline V gene encodes CDR1 SGHTA and CDR2 FQGNSA. V lost 1 base, J lost 3 bases, and 5 bases lay in between.

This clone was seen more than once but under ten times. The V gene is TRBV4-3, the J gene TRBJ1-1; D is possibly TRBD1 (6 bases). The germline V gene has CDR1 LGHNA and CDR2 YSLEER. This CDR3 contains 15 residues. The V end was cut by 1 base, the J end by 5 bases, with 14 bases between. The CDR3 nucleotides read TGCGCCAGCAGCCAAGGGGCGGACAGCGGGACTGAAGCTTTCTTT. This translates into CASSQGADSGTEAFF.

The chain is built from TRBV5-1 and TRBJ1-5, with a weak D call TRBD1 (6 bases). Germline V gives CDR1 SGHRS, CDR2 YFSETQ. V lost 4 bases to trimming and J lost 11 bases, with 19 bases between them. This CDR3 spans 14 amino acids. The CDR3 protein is CASSMDSLGGAQHF. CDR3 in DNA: TGCGCCAGCAGCATGGACAGTCTAGGTGGGGCCCAGCATTTT.

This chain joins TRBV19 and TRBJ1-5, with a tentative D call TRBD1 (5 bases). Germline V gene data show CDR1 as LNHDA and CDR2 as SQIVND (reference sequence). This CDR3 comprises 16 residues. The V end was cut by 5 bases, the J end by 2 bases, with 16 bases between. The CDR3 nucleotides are TGTGCCAGTAGTCCCCTTGTAGGGGAGGGCAATCAGCCCCAGCATTTT. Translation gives CASSPLVGEGNQPQHF.

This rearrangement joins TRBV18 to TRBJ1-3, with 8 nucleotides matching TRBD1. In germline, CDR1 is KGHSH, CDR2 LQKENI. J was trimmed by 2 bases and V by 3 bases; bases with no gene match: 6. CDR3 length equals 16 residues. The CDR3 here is CASSPQGAWAGNTIYF. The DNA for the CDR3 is TGTGCCAGCTCACCTCAGGGGGCCTGGGCTGGAAACACCATATATTTT.

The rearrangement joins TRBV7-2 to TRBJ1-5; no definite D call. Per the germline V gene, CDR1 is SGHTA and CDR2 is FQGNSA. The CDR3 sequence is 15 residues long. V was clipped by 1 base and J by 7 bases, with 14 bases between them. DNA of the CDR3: TGTGCCAGCAGCTTAGTCAGCGGGGAGCAGCAGCCCCAGCATTTT. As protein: CASSLVSGEQQPQHF.

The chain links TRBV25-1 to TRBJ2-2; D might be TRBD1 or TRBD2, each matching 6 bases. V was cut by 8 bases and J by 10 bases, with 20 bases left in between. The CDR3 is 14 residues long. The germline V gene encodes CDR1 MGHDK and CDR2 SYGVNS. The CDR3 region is CASAEGGRAAELFF. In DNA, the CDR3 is TGTGCCAGCGCCGAGGGGGGTAGGGCTGCGGAGCTGTTTTTT.

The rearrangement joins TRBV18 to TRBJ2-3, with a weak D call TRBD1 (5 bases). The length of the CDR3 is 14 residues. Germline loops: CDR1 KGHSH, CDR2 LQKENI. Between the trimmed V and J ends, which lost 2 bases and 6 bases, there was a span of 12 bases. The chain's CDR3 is CASSPGAGMDTQYF. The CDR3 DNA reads TGTGCCAGCTCACCAGGGGCAGGGATGGATACGCAGTATTTT.

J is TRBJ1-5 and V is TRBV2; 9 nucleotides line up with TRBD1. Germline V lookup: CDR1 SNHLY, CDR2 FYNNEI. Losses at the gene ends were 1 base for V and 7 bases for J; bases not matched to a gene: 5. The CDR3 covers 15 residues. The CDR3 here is CASSEGGQGRQPQHF. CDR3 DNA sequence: TGTGCCAGCAGTGAAGGGGGACAGGGAAGGCAGCCCCAGCATTTT.

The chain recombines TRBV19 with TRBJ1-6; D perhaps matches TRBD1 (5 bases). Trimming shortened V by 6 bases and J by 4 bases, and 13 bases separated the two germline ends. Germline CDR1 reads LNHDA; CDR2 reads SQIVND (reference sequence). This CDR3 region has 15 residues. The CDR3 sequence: CASRPGTDYNSPLHF. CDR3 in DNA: TGTGCCAGTAGACCCGGGACGGATTATAATTCACCCCTCCACTTT.

Here the CDR3 DNA reads TGTGCCAGCAGCCACCGCGACAGGAACACCGGGGAGCTGTTTTTT. It translates to CASSHRDRNTGELFF. V is TRBV7-6 and J is TRBJ2-2; D is perhaps TRBD1 (5 bases). The CDR3 runs to 15 residues. V lost 5 bases to trimming and J lost 1 base, with 11 bases between them. Germline loops: CDR1 SGHVS, CDR2 FNYEAQ.

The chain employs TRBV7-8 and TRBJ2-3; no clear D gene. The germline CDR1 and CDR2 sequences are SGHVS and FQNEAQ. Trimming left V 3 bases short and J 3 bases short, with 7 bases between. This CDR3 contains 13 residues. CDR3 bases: TGTGCCAGCAGCTTCTATACGACAGATACGCAGTATTTT. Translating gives CASSFYTTDTQYF.

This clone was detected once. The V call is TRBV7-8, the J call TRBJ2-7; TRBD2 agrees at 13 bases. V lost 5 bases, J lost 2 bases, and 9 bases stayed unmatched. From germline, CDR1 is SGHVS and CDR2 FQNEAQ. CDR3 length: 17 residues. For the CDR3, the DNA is TGTGCCAGCAGCCGAGGGACTAGCGGGGACCCCACCTACGAGCAGTACTTC. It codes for CASSRGTSGDPTYEQYF.

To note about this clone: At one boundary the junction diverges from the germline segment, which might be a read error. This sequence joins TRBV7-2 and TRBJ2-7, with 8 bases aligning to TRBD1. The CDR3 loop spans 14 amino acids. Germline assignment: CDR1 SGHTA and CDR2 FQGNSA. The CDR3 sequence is CASSPPGTGYGQYF. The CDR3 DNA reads TGTGCCAGCAGCCCCCCCGGGACAGGATACGGGCAGTACTTC.

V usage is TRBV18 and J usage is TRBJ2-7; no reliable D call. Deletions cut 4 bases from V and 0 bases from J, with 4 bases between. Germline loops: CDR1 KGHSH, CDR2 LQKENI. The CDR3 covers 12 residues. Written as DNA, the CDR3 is TGTGCCAGCTCACGGGACTCCTACGAGCAGTACTTC. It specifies CASSRDSYEQYF.

For the CDR3, the DNA is TGTGCCAGCAGCCAAACCCCTAATGGCTACACCTTC. Protein: CASSQTPNGYTF. The V call is TRBV14, the J call TRBJ1-2; D is ambiguous. The CDR3 sequence is 12 residues long. Between the trimmed V and J ends, which lost 2 bases and 6 bases, there was a span of 7 bases. The germline gives CDR1 SGHDN, CDR2 FVKESK.

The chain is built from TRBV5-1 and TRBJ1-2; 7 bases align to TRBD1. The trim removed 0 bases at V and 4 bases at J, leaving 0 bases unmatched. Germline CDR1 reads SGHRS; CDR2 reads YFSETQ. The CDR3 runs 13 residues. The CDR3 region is CASSLEGAYGYTF. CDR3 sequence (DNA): TGCGCCAGCAGCTTGGAGGGGGCCTATGGCTACACCTTC.

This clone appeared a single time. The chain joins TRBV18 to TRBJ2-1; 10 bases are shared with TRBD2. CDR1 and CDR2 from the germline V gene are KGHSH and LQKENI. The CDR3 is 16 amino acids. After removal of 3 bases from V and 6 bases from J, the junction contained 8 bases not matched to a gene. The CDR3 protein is CASSPPSGGAGNEQFF. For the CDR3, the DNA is TGTGCCAGCTCACCCCCAAGCGGGGGGGCCGGCAATGAGCAGTTCTTC.

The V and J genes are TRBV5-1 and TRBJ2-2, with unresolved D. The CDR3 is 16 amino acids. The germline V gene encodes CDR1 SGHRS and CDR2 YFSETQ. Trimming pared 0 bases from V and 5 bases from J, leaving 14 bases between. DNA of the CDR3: TGCGCCAGCAGCTTGGCGGCCCCACTAAATACCGGGGAGCTGTTTTTT. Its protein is CASSLAAPLNTGELFF.

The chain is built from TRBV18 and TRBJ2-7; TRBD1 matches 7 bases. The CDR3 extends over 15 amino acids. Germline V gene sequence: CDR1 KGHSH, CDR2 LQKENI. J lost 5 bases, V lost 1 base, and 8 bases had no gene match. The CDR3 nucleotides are TGTGCCAGCTCACCACGGGGCAGGGGGATCGACGAGCAGTACTTC. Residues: CASSPRGRGIDEQYF. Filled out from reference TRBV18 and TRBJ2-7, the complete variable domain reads NAGVMQNPRHLVRRRGQEARLRCSPMKGHSHVYWYRQLPEEGLKFMVYLQKENIIDESGMPKERFSAEFPKEGPSILRIQQVVRGDSAAYFCASSPRGRGIDEQYFGPGTRLTVT.

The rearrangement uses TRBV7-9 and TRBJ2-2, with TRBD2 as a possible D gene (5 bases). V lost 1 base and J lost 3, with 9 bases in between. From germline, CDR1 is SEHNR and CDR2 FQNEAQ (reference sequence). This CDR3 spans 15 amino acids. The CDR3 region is CASSLGVGDTGELFF. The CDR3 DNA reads TGTGCCAGCAGCTTAGGGGTCGGGGACACCGGGGAGCTGTTTTTT. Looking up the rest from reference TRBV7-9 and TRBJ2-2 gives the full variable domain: DTGVSQNPRHKITKRGQNVTFRCDPISEHNRLYWYRQTLGQGPEFLTYFQNEAQLEKSRLLSDRFSAERPKGSFSTLEIQRTEQGDSAMYLCASSLGVGDTGELFFGEGSRLTVL.